These T cell receptor beta chains were read from a single sample in a study of T cell changes during pregnancy in multiple sclerosis. Sequenced by immunoSEQ multiplex PCR; TCRdb stores in-frame clones only, minus some. Of fewer than 140,000 clones detected, roughly 89% appear once; the ten largest clones hold roughly 1.5%. The starting material was peripheral blood, obtained before pregnancy. These receptor sequences come from a female donor with multiple sclerosis, enrolled in a pregnancy study. Both conserved end residues are part of each CDR3. The D gene is left open where the match is weak. Only some rows state a clone size, as once, few, many or a class for expanded clones.

j_call clone_size d_call v_call cdr3_aa cdr3_nt
TRBJ2-4 . . TRBV5-1 CASSLGGRGENIQYF TGCGCCAGCAGCTTGGGGGGGCGCGGCGAAAACATTCAGTACTTC
TRBJ1-2 few . TRBV6-1 CASSLRGVSDGYTF TGTGCCAGCTCACTCCGAGGTGTCTCGGATGGCTACACCTTC
TRBJ1-6 . TRBD1 TRBV5-6 CASSVGTANSPLHF TGTGCCAGCAGCGTGGGGACAGCCAATTCACCCCTCCACTTT
TRBJ2-2 . TRBD1 TRBV5-1 CASSLDRGPTGELFF TGCGCCAGCAGCTTGGACAGGGGGCCCACCGGGGAGCTGTTTTTT
TRBJ2-1 . . TRBV7-3 CASSLNRDNEQFF TGTGCCAGCAGCTTAAACAGGGACAATGAGCAGTTCTTC
TRBJ2-2 . TRBD2 TRBV7-3 CASSGPGTSGTTGELFF TGTGCCAGCAGCGGACCCGGGACTAGCGGGACCACCGGGGAGCTGTTTTTT
TRBJ2-7 . . TRBV5-1 CASSLEGRYEQYF TGCGCCAGCAGCTTGGAGGGGCGCTACGAGCAGTACTTC
TRBJ2-7 . . TRBV6-1 CASSEVRGGDRSYEQYF TGTGCCAGCAGTGAAGTTCGGGGGGGGGACAGATCCTACGAGCAGTACTTC
TRBJ2-3 . . TRBV2 CASRGAADTQYF TGTGCCAGCAGGGGGGCAGCAGATACGCAGTATTTT
TRBJ2-3 . . TRBV7-3 CASSLGPSDTQYF TGTGCCAGCAGCCTCGGTCCATCCGATACGCAGTATTTT
TRBJ2-3 . . TRBV6-4 CASSKSASTDTQYF TGTGCCAGCAGTAAAAGCGCTAGCACAGATACGCAGTATTTT
TRBJ2-5 . . TRBV5-6 CASSLVQAIGTQYF TGTGCCAGCAGCTTGGTTCAGGCGATTGGGACCCAGTACTTC
TRBJ1-3 . . TRBV27 CASSLSWGAGNTIYF TGTGCCAGCAGTTTATCCTGGGGGGCTGGAAACACCATATATTTT
TRBJ1-2 . . TRBV2 CASSEVRVPKSYGYTF TGTGCCAGCAGTGAAGTCCGAGTGCCGAAATCATATGGCTACACCTTC
TRBJ1-1 . . TRBV27 CASRLKGGASEAFF TGTGCCAGCAGACTAAAGGGTGGGGCGAGTGAAGCTTTCTTT
TRBJ1-6 . . TRBV4-1 CASSPNPQTNSPLHF TGCGCCAGCAGCCCAAACCCACAGACTAATTCACCCCTCCACTTT
TRBJ1-1 . . TRBV6-5 CASSYRNTEAFF TGTGCCAGCAGTTATAGGAACACTGAAGCTTTCTTT
TRBJ2-1 . TRBD1 TRBV11-2 CASARGQGSSYNEQFF TGTGCCAGCGCCCGGGGACAGGGAAGCTCCTACAATGAGCAGTTCTTC
TRBJ1-5 . . TRBV30 CAWSGALREGGPQHF TGTGCCTGGAGTGGCGCCTTGAGGGAAGGAGGGCCCCAGCATTTT
TRBJ1-3 . . TRBV4-2 CASSQERVQGSGNTIYF TGTGCCAGCAGCCAAGAACGGGTACAGGGCTCTGGAAACACCATATATTTT
TRBJ1-4 once . TRBV6-6 CASSYSRVNEKLFF TGTGCCAGCAGTTACTCGAGAGTTAATGAAAAACTGTTTTTT
TRBJ2-1 . TRBD2 TRBV28 CASKGIAGVPYNEQFF TGTGCCAGCAAGGGAATCGCGGGAGTTCCCTACAATGAGCAGTTCTTC
TRBJ2-7 . TRBD2 TRBV28 CASSLRLAARYEQYF TGTGCCAGCAGTTTAAGACTAGCGGCCCGCTACGAGCAGTACTTC
TRBJ1-1 . . TRBV7-3 CASSLTGRRSEAFF TGTGCCAGCAGCTTAACGGGGCGTCGGAGTGAAGCTTTCTTT
TRBJ2-2 . . TRBV7-2 CASSLAELRVAGELFF TGTGCCAGCAGCTTAGCGGAGCTCAGGGTCGCCGGGGAGCTGTTTTTT
TRBJ2-3 . TRBD1 TRBV19 CASRGQGSTDTQYF TGTGCCAGTAGGGGACAGGGAAGCACAGATACGCAGTATTTT
TRBJ1-2 . . TRBV19 CASWDLRGKGYTF TGTGCTTCGTGGGATCTACGGGGAAAGGGCTACACCTTC
TRBJ2-7 . TRBD2 TRBV11-2 CASSTREREAYEQYF TGTGCCAGCAGCACTCGCGAGCGGGAGGCCTACGAGCAGTACTTC
TRBJ2-2 . TRBD2 TRBV7-3 CASSLRGGTSVGAGELFF TGTGCCAGCAGCTTAAGGGGGGGAACCTCCGTTGGGGCCGGGGAGCTGTTTTTT
TRBJ2-5 . TRBD2 TRBV10-3 CAISSGTSGGSETQYF TGTGCCATCAGTTCGGGGACTAGCGGGGGATCGGAGACCCAGTACTTC
TRBJ1-2 . . TRBV28 CASSPGGAYYGYTF TGTGCCAGCAGCCCGGGGGGGGCGTACTATGGCTACACCTTC
TRBJ2-2 . . TRBV12-5 CASAESMNAGELFF TGTGCTAGTGCGGAGTCGATGAACGCCGGGGAGCTGTTTTTT
TRBJ1-3 . . TRBV4-3 CASSQDQYRSILDSGNTIYF TGCGCCAGCAGCCAAGATCAGTACAGGTCAATCCTTGACTCTGGAAACACCATATATTTT
TRBJ2-7 . TRBD2 TRBV28 CASSFGGGVYF TGTGCCAGCAGTTTCGGGGGGGGTGTGTACTTC
TRBJ2-3 few TRBD2 TRBV4-3 CASSQDFSPGTSGGNGDTQYF TGCGCCAGCAGCCAAGATTTCTCACCCGGGACTAGCGGGGGGAATGGAGATACGCAGTATTTT
TRBJ2-3 . TRBD2 TRBV6-4 CASSAQTSGDTDTQYF TGTGCCAGCAGCGCTCAGACTAGCGGGGACACAGATACGCAGTATTTT
TRBJ2-1 . . TRBV7-2 CASSPFYNEQFF TGTGCCAGCAGCCCGTTTTATAATGAGCAGTTCTTC
TRBJ1-5 . . TRBV19 CASSIGTDYSNQPQHF TGTGCCAGTAGTATAGGGACAGATTATAGCAATCAGCCCCAGCATTTT
TRBJ2-3 . TRBD2 TRBV7-8 CASKRGQYTDTQYF TGTGCCAGCAAGCGGGGGCAATACACAGATACGCAGTATTTT
TRBJ2-5 . TRBD2 TRBV7-7 CASSLIQRGGPETQYF TGTGCCAGCAGCTTAATCCAGCGGGGGGGCCCAGAGACCCAGTACTTC
TRBJ2-1 once TRBD2 TRBV7-9 CASSRTSGVNEQFF TGTGCCAGCAGCCGGACTAGCGGGGTTAATGAGCAGTTCTTC
TRBJ2-1 . TRBD2 TRBV4-2 CASSQEARGLAVYNEQFF TGTGCCAGCAGCCAAGAAGCCCGGGGACTAGCGGTCTACAATGAGCAGTTCTTC
TRBJ2-5 . . TRBV5-1 CASSLSQGQETQYF TGCGCCAGCAGCTTGAGCCAGGGCCAAGAGACCCAGTACTTC
TRBJ2-7 . . TRBV5-6 CASSLEKRLYEQYF TGTGCCAGCAGCTTGGAAAAGCGGCTCTACGAGCAGTACTTC
TRBJ1-4 . TRBD1 TRBV7-9 CASSWDAVGTGIPTLFF TGTGCCAGCAGCTGGGACGCCGTAGGGACAGGGATCCCCACACTGTTTTTT